The sample holds one count of the clone carrying this T cell receptor (beta chain). Its antigen is currently unknown. Other DNA variants within this sample encode the same CDR3. Germline V gene lookup returns CDR1 GTSNPN and CDR2 SVGIG (reference sequence). The ends lost 3 bases at V and 6 bases at J; junction bases unmatched: 8. The CDR3 has 14 residues. Treatment here: oral pan-JAK inhibitor, 5-10 mg twice daily. The data were taken from a study of CD8+ T cells in alopecia areata. Study-level points and caveats: Across lesional scalp, and particularly alopecia totalis/universalis, clonality surpassed that of normal scalp.

Extraction of RNA preceded its reverse transcription into cDNA, which served as the sequencing template. Generated by immunoSEQ multiplex PCR, the TCRdb table keeps only in-frame clones and is missing some. The sample has roughly 220,000 clones, under 40% seen once; the top ten hold around 0.48%. The TCR originated in a human donor with alopecia areata. Material: CD4+ T cells sorted from blood, obtained around week 34, from a patient treated with tofacitinib. V is TRBV30 and J is TRBJ1-5, with 7 bases that match TRBD1. The CDR3, as DNA: TGTGCCTGGAGAGAACAGGGGAATGGTCAGCCCCAGCATTTT. Translating gives CAWREQGNGQPQHF. Full variable domain (outside the CDR3, taken from reference TRBV30 and TRBJ1-5): SQTIHQWPATLVQPVGSPLSLECTVEGTSNPNLYWYRQAAGRGLQLLFYSVGIGQISSEVPQNLSASRPQDRQFILSSKKLLLSDSGFYLCAWREQGNGQPQHFGDGTRLSIL.